One sample yielded the 21 T cell receptor beta chains listed below, sequenced in a study of persistence of HIV-infected CD4 T cells. Their antigens are not known. The immunoSEQ assay was version 4, run in survey mode. The method was immunoSEQ multiplex PCR; TCRdb's version includes in-frame clones alone and lacks a portion of them. The profile shows over 30,000 clones, roughly 80% of them singletons. Lysates of CMV-infected fibroblasts at 8 to 10 ug/mL stimulated these cells. CD40L/CD69 double-negative CD45RO-high memory CD4+ T cells were collected. Sequencing was performed on CD4+ T cells sorted from PBMCs after approximately 19-hour stimulation, taken from a patient who received antiretroviral therapy. These receptors were obtained from an adult woman with HIV who was CMV-seropositive.

V is TRBV9 and J is TRBJ2-1; D remains ambiguous. The germline V and J ends were trimmed by 0 bases and 6 bases, with 7 bases remaining between them. The CDR3 consists of 13 residues. Per germline, CDR1 SGDLS and CDR2 YYNGEE. The CDR3 reads CASSVDRGNEQFF. The DNA for the CDR3 is TGTGCCAGCAGCGTAGATCGAGGCAATGAGCAGTTCTTC.

The genes are TRBV5-1 and TRBJ1-4; 8 bases are shared with TRBD1. This CDR3 comprises 15 residues. Germline V lookup: CDR1 SGHRS, CDR2 YFSETQ. The J segment lost 4 bases and the V segment lost 3 bases, leaving 5 bases of the junction unmatched. The CDR3 sequence is CASSYGQGSNEKLFF. The CDR3 coding sequence is TGCGCCAGCAGCTACGGACAGGGTAGTAATGAAAAACTGTTTTTT.

The chain combines TRBV19 with TRBJ2-2, with 7 nucleotides matching TRBD1. The CDR3 is 15 residues long. Germline CDR1 and CDR2: LNHDA and SQIVND (reference sequence). Trimming at V came to 5 bases and at J to 5 bases, leaving 8 bases not matched to a gene. The CDR3 sequence: CASSAPGQSTGELFF. For the CDR3, the DNA is TGTGCCAGTAGTGCTCCGGGACAGAGTACCGGGGAGCTGTTTTTT. Combining the CDR3 with reference TRBV19 and TRBJ2-2 gives the whole variable domain DGGITQSPKYLFRKEGQNVTLSCEQNLNHDAMYWYRQDPGQGLRLIYYSQIVNDFQKGDIAEGYSVSREKKESFPLTVTSAQKNPTAFYLCASSAPGQSTGELFFGEGSRLTVL.

This clone was recorded only once. The chain combines TRBV7-2 with TRBJ1-2, with D unresolved. The V gene's germline CDR1 is SGHTA and CDR2 FQGNSA. The CDR3 has 15 residues. V shed 0 bases and J shed 6 bases, with 14 bases lying between them. CDR3 amino acids: CASSLASFSSHGYTF. CDR3 DNA sequence: TGTGCCAGCAGCTTAGCGAGTTTCTCTTCCCATGGCTACACCTTC.

The genes are TRBV18 and TRBJ1-2, with D uncertain. The CDR3 extends over 13 amino acids. Per the germline V gene, CDR1 is KGHSH and CDR2 is LQKENI. Trimming stripped 3 bases from V and 4 bases from J, with 9 bases between. In DNA form, the CDR3 reads TGTGCCAGCTCACCGGAGACGAGCTATGGCTACACCTTC. The encoded protein is CASSPETSYGYTF.

This CDR3 reads CASSATSGRLPEQFF. The DNA for the CDR3 is TGTGCCAGCAGCGCCACTAGCGGGAGACTACCTGAGCAGTTCTTC. This sequence joins TRBV9 and TRBJ2-1; 11 nucleotides agree with TRBD2. The CDR3 is 15 residues long. The germline gives CDR1 SGDLS, CDR2 YYNGEE. V lost 3 bases to trimming and J lost 9 bases; unmatched junction nucleotides: 8.

The chain couples TRBV7-9 to TRBJ2-3; unclear D gene. CDR3 size: 12 residues. V dropped 4 bases and J dropped 5 bases, with 7 bases sitting between them. Per germline, CDR1 SEHNR and CDR2 FQNEAQ (reference sequence). CDR3: CASSSSGDTQYF. The DNA of the CDR3 is TGTGCCAGCAGCTCCTCGGGAGATACGCAGTATTTT.

The chain links TRBV7-3 to TRBJ2-6; 10 bases map to TRBD1. V lost 1 base, J lost 1 base, and 13 bases stayed unmatched. In germline, CDR1 is SGHTA, CDR2 FQGTGA. This CDR3 is 21 amino acids long. In nucleotides, the CDR3 is TGTGCCAGCAGCTTAAGGGCACGACAGGGGGCGACGCCTTCTGGGGCCAACGTCCTGACTTTC. Its protein is CASSLRARQGATPSGANVLTF.

The chain uses TRBV18 and TRBJ1-3; tentatively, D is TRBD1 (6 bases). CDR1 and CDR2 (germline): KGHSH, LQKENI. The CDR3 totals 15 residues. Between the trimmed V and J ends, which lost 2 bases and 7 bases, there was a span of 15 bases. The CDR3 region is CASSPEGGGSNTIYF. The CDR3 DNA sequence: TGTGCCAGCTCACCAGAAGGGGGTGGATCTAACACCATATATTTT.

The chain combines TRBV7-8 with TRBJ2-2; D might be TRBD1 (5 bases). The germline V gene has CDR1 SGHVS and CDR2 FQNEAQ. This CDR3 spans 15 amino acids. The V gene lost 3 bases and the J gene lost 4 bases, with 12 bases spanning the gap. The CDR3: CASSFSTDTTGELFF. CDR3 DNA sequence: TGTGCCAGCAGCTTCTCGACAGATACCACCGGGGAGCTGTTTTTT.

The chain carries TRBV7-2 and TRBJ2-1, with 7 bases that match TRBD2. The CDR3 extends over 15 amino acids. Germline CDR1 SGHTA, CDR2 FQGNSA. V lost 4 bases and J lost 7; bases outside the gene matches: 10. This CDR3 reads CASSSRDSGLNEQFF. The CDR3 DNA reads TGTGCCAGCAGCTCTAGGGATAGCGGGCTAAATGAGCAGTTCTTC.

This sequence joins TRBV5-1 and TRBJ2-2; the D gene is possibly TRBD1 (7 bases). The ends were cut back, 5 bases at V and 0 bases at J, with 11 bases in the middle. CDR3 length: 15 amino acids. Germline assignment: CDR1 SGHRS and CDR2 YFSETQ. In nucleotides, the CDR3 is TGCGCCAGCAGGCAGGGGGGTACGAACACCGGGGAGCTGTTTTTT. This sequence encodes CASRQGGTNTGELFF.

The rearrangement links TRBV25-1 to TRBJ2-1, with TRBD2 matching 11 bases. Germline-derived CDR1 and CDR2 are MGHDK and SYGVNS. This CDR3 is 14 amino acids long. Trimming at V came to 8 bases and at J to 4 bases, leaving 4 bases not matched to a gene. This CDR3 is CASAGTSGYNEQFF. For the CDR3, the DNA is TGTGCCAGCGCAGGGACTAGCGGTTACAATGAGCAGTTCTTC.

The sample holds one count of this clone. For the CDR3, the DNA is TGCAGCGTCCGACAGGGGATTATGAACACTGAAGCTTTCTTT. Its translation is CSVRQGIMNTEAFF. The chain uses TRBV29-1 and TRBJ1-1; 8 nucleotides line up with TRBD1. Germline V gives CDR1 SQVTM, CDR2 ANQGSEA. The CDR3 extends over 14 amino acids. V lost 6 bases to trimming and J lost 0 bases; unmatched junction nucleotides: 6.

The rearrangement links TRBV10-3 to TRBJ1-6; TRBD1 agrees at 7 bases. The CDR3 totals 14 residues. CDR1 ENHRY and CDR2 SYGVKD come from the germline V gene. V gave up 8 bases and J gave up 7 bases; unmatched junction bases: 8. The CDR3 nucleotides are TGTGCCATCGCGGCCGGGACAGTGAATTCACCCCTCCACTTT. Translating it yields CAIAAGTVNSPLHF.

The chain carries TRBV7-2 and TRBJ1-5, with D perhaps TRBD1 (6 bases). Germline V gene sequence: CDR1 SGHTA, CDR2 FQGNSA. The ends were cut back, 3 bases at V and 4 bases at J, with 13 bases in the middle. The CDR3 has 15 residues. The CDR3 region has the DNA TGTGCCAGCAGCTTCGGGGGGCTCCCTAATCAGCCCCAGCATTTT. This translates into CASSFGGLPNQPQHF. Together with reference TRBV7-2 and TRBJ1-5, the CDR3 gives the full variable domain: GAGVSQSPSNKVTEKGKDVELRCDPISGHTALYWYRQSLGQGLEFLIYFQGNSAPDKSGLPSDRFSAERTGGSVSTLTIQRTQQEDSAVYLCASSFGGLPNQPQHFGDGTRLSIL.

There are a few counts of this clone. The rearrangement uses TRBV18 and TRBJ2-6, with D uncertain. Per the germline V gene, CDR1 is KGHSH and CDR2 is LQKENI. The CDR3 consists of 15 residues. Deletions cut 5 bases from V and 2 bases from J, with 10 bases between. The CDR3 sequence is CASSKSAPGANVLTF. The CDR3 DNA reads as TGTGCCAGCTCAAAATCGGCGCCTGGGGCCAACGTCCTGACTTTC.

The rearrangement uses TRBV27 and TRBJ2-4; D may be TRBD2 (5 bases). The CDR3 consists of 13 residues. Germline V gene data show CDR1 as MNHEY and CDR2 as SMNVEV (reference sequence). Between the trimmed V and J ends, which lost 6 bases and 6 bases, there was a span of 12 bases. CDR3 residues: CASRSGRGNIQYF. In DNA form, the CDR3 reads TGTGCCAGCAGATCGGGGAGAGGAAACATTCAGTACTTC.

The rearrangement uses TRBV10-1 and TRBJ2-5; 8 bases map to TRBD2. This CDR3 region has 14 residues. Losses at the gene ends were 10 bases for V and 2 bases for J; bases not matched to a gene: 9. In germline, CDR1 is WNHNN, CDR2 SYGVQD (reference sequence). The CDR3: CAITPGGGQETQYF. The CDR3 nucleotides read TGCGCCATCACCCCGGGGGGGGGTCAAGAGACCCAGTACTTC.

The chain couples TRBV29-1 to TRBJ2-1; 7 bases map to TRBD1. Germline lookup yields CDR1 SQVTM and CDR2 ANQGSEA. J gave up 0 bases and V 6 bases, and 5 bases lay outside the gene matches. There are 14 residues in the CDR3. The CDR3 DNA reads as TGCAGCGTCCCGACAGGGTCCTCCTACAATGAGCAGTTCTTC. Its translation: CSVPTGSSYNEQFF.

V usage is TRBV3-1 (or the pseudogene TRBV3-2) and J usage is TRBJ2-2, with D possibly matching TRBD2 (6 bases). The V gene's germline CDR1 is LGHDT and CDR2 YNNKEL (reference sequence). The CDR3 totals 15 residues. V gave up 4 bases and J gave up 5 bases, with 14 bases separating them. The CDR3 region has the DNA TGTGCCAGCAGCCCCCCCGGTCGGGGGACCGGGGAGCTGTTTTTT. Residues: CASSPPGRGTGELFF.